A selection of T cell receptor beta chains follows, all from one sample in a study of cytomegalovirus exposure and HLA in healthy donors. Libraries were prepared by immunoSEQ multiplex PCR; TCRdb keeps only in-frame clonotypes and omits some of them. This sample has approximately 200,000 clones, with around 83% found just once. The sequenced sample was PBMCs. Every receptor here comes from a woman under 40 in good health and CMV-seropositive. Each CDR3 is given with its conserved first and last residue. The D gene is left open where the match is weak. For some rows the clone size is stated as once, few or many, or as a class when expanded; others skip it.

clone_size: NA; v_call: TRBV7-7; d_call: TRBD1; j_call: TRBJ2-1; cdr3_aa: CASSQSGTGNEQFF; cdr3_nt: TGTGCTAGCAGCCAAAGTGGGACAGGGAATGAGCAGTTCTTC
clone_size: NA; v_call: TRBV30; d_call: TRBD2; j_call: TRBJ2-1; cdr3_aa: CAWTAGTSTYNEQFF; cdr3_nt: TGTGCCTGGACTGCCGGGACTAGTACCTACAATGAGCAGTTCTTC
clone_size: NA; v_call: TRBV11-2; d_call: TRBD2; j_call: TRBJ2-2; cdr3_aa: CASSSRSGRAANTGELFF; cdr3_nt: TGTGCCAGCAGCTCCCGTAGCGGGAGGGCCGCGAACACCGGGGAGCTGTTTTTT
clone_size: NA; v_call: TRBV5-1; d_call: NA; j_call: TRBJ1-1; cdr3_aa: CASSTTGNTEAFF; cdr3_nt: TGCGCCAGCTCAACTACAGGGAACACTGAAGCTTTCTTT
clone_size: NA; v_call: TRBV5-1; d_call: TRBD2; j_call: TRBJ2-1; cdr3_aa: CASSSSGTSGTRGAYNEQFF; cdr3_nt: TGCGCCAGCAGCTCCTCCGGGACTAGCGGGACCCGGGGGGCCTACAATGAGCAGTTCTTC
clone_size: NA; v_call: TRBV4-2; d_call: NA; j_call: TRBJ1-2; cdr3_aa: CASSQDYSGGSYGYTF; cdr3_nt: TGTGCCAGCAGCCAAGACTATAGCGGGGGTAGCTATGGCTACACCTTC
clone_size: NA; v_call: TRBV29-1; d_call: TRBD2; j_call: TRBJ2-3; cdr3_aa: CSVGGVSGRIADTQYF; cdr3_nt: TGCAGCGTTGGGGGGGTTAGCGGGAGAATAGCAGATACGCAGTATTTT
clone_size: NA; v_call: TRBV11-2; d_call: NA; j_call: TRBJ2-3; cdr3_aa: CARGSGWSADTQYF; cdr3_nt: TGTGCCAGGGGGTCGGGGTGGAGCGCAGATACGCAGTATTTT
clone_size: NA; v_call: TRBV20-1; d_call: NA; j_call: TRBJ1-2; cdr3_aa: CSAAGNYGYTF; cdr3_nt: TGCAGTGCTGCCGGTAACTATGGCTACACCTTC
clone_size: NA; v_call: TRBV2; d_call: TRBD1; j_call: TRBJ1-5; cdr3_aa: CASSRDRGQPQHF; cdr3_nt: TGTGCCAGCAGTCGTGACAGGGGCCAGCCCCAGCATTTT
clone_size: NA; v_call: TRBV19; d_call: NA; j_call: TRBJ1-1; cdr3_aa: CASSTWYTEAFF; cdr3_nt: TGTGCCAGTAGCACATGGTACACTGAAGCTTTCTTT
clone_size: NA; v_call: TRBV5-1; d_call: TRBD2; j_call: TRBJ2-7; cdr3_aa: CASSWTSGGYEQYF; cdr3_nt: TGCGCCAGCAGCTGGACTAGCGGAGGTTACGAGCAGTACTTC
clone_size: NA; v_call: TRBV5-4; d_call: NA; j_call: TRBJ1-2; cdr3_aa: CASSLDRTYGYTF; cdr3_nt: TGTGCCAGCAGCTTGGACAGAACCTATGGCTACACCTTC
clone_size: NA; v_call: TRBV15; d_call: TRBD1; j_call: TRBJ2-1; cdr3_aa: CATSRPGTGIFSYNEQFF; cdr3_nt: TGTGCCACCAGCAGACCCGGGACAGGGATATTCTCCTACAATGAGCAGTTCTTC
clone_size: NA; v_call: TRBV6-5; d_call: NA; j_call: TRBJ1-3; cdr3_aa: CASSYFDSTGNTIYF; cdr3_nt: TGTGCCAGCAGTTACTTCGACAGTACTGGAAACACCATATATTTT
clone_size: NA; v_call: TRBV28; d_call: NA; j_call: TRBJ2-7; cdr3_aa: CASFGRRGSSYEQYF; cdr3_nt: TGTGCCAGCTTCGGACGGCGGGGAAGTTCCTACGAGCAGTACTTC
clone_size: NA; v_call: TRBV9; d_call: NA; j_call: TRBJ1-1; cdr3_aa: CASSVGGGLYTEAFF; cdr3_nt: TGTGCCAGCAGCGTAGGCGGGGGACTCTACACTGAAGCTTTCTTT
clone_size: NA; v_call: TRBV2; d_call: TRBD1; j_call: TRBJ2-2; cdr3_aa: CASSVGEGQGNTGELFF; cdr3_nt: TGTGCCAGCAGTGTCGGGGAAGGACAGGGGAACACCGGGGAGCTGTTTTTT
clone_size: NA; v_call: TRBV15; d_call: NA; j_call: TRBJ1-1; cdr3_aa: CATSSFDRLNTEAFF; cdr3_nt: TGTGCCACCAGCAGTTTTGACAGGCTTAACACTGAAGCTTTCTTT
clone_size: NA; v_call: TRBV7-2; d_call: NA; j_call: TRBJ1-2; cdr3_aa: CASSPAGSDYGYTF; cdr3_nt: TGTGCCAGCAGCCCGGCGGGTTCCGACTATGGCTACACCTTC
clone_size: NA; v_call: TRBV28; d_call: NA; j_call: TRBJ2-5; cdr3_aa: CASSFNSGETQYF; cdr3_nt: TGTGCCAGCAGTTTTAATAGCGGTGAGACCCAGTACTTC
clone_size: few; v_call: TRBV30; d_call: NA; j_call: TRBJ1-5; cdr3_aa: CAWSSGAGDQPQHF; cdr3_nt: TGTGCCTGGAGCTCAGGGGCGGGGGATCAGCCCCAGCATTTT
clone_size: NA; v_call: TRBV6-1; d_call: NA; j_call: TRBJ2-3; cdr3_aa: CASRLLDTQYF; cdr3_nt: TGTGCCAGCAGACTTCTAGATACGCAGTATTTT
clone_size: NA; v_call: TRBV9; d_call: NA; j_call: TRBJ1-1; cdr3_aa: CASSFRGGKAFF; cdr3_nt: TGTGCCAGCAGCTTCAGGGGTGGGAAAGCTTTCTTT
clone_size: NA; v_call: TRBV25-1; d_call: TRBD1; j_call: TRBJ1-1; cdr3_aa: CASSDVRDRGLTEAFF; cdr3_nt: TGTGCCAGCAGTGACGTCCGGGACAGGGGGCTCACTGAAGCTTTCTTT
clone_size: NA; v_call: TRBV2; d_call: TRBD1; j_call: TRBJ1-2; cdr3_aa: CASSVGTGVWGYTF; cdr3_nt: TGTGCCAGCAGTGTAGGGACAGGGGTCTGGGGCTACACCTTC
clone_size: NA; v_call: TRBV11-2; d_call: TRBD1; j_call: TRBJ2-7; cdr3_aa: CASSSHLGTDYEQYF; cdr3_nt: TGTGCCAGCAGCTCCCACCTAGGGACAGACTACGAGCAGTACTTC
clone_size: few; v_call: TRBV7-2; d_call: NA; j_call: TRBJ1-5; cdr3_aa: CASTPRGGWNQPQHF; cdr3_nt: TGTGCCAGCACCCCCCGGGGGGGTTGGAATCAGCCCCAGCATTTT
clone_size: NA; v_call: TRBV27; d_call: TRBD2; j_call: TRBJ2-1; cdr3_aa: CASSQVASGRTYNEQFF; cdr3_nt: TGTGCCAGCAGTCAGGTCGCTAGCGGGAGAACCTACAATGAGCAGTTCTTC
clone_size: NA; v_call: TRBV9; d_call: NA; j_call: TRBJ1-1; cdr3_aa: CASSVEGQNTEAFF; cdr3_nt: TGTGCCAGCAGCGTAGAGGGACAGAACACTGAAGCTTTCTTT
clone_size: NA; v_call: TRBV10-3; d_call: TRBD1; j_call: TRBJ2-3; cdr3_aa: CAIQDRDSSTDTQYF; cdr3_nt: TGTGCCATCCAGGACAGGGATAGTAGCACAGATACGCAGTATTTT
clone_size: NA; v_call: TRBV27; d_call: TRBD2; j_call: TRBJ2-1; cdr3_aa: CASSPQTSGAVYNEQFF; cdr3_nt: TGTGCCAGCAGTCCCCAGACTAGCGGGGCCGTCTACAATGAGCAGTTCTTC
clone_size: once; v_call: TRBV2; d_call: NA; j_call: TRBJ1-4; cdr3_aa: CASRGTQTNEKLFF; cdr3_nt: TGTGCCAGCCGGGGAACACAAACTAATGAAAAACTGTTTTTT
clone_size: NA; v_call: TRBV6-5; d_call: NA; j_call: TRBJ2-1; cdr3_aa: CASSLRDEQFF; cdr3_nt: TGTGCCAGCAGTCTGAGGGATGAGCAGTTCTTC
clone_size: few; v_call: TRBV2; d_call: TRBD2; j_call: TRBJ2-7; cdr3_aa: CASGLEYEQYF; cdr3_nt: TGTGCCAGCGGACTAGAGTACGAGCAGTACTTC
clone_size: NA; v_call: TRBV5-6; d_call: TRBD1; j_call: TRBJ2-1; cdr3_aa: CASSLTGGAGEQFF; cdr3_nt: TGTGCCAGCAGTTTGACAGGGGGCGCCGGTGAGCAGTTCTTC
clone_size: few; v_call: TRBV27; d_call: NA; j_call: TRBJ1-2; cdr3_aa: CASSPGQYGYTF; cdr3_nt: TGTGCCAGCAGCCCGGGACAATACGGCTACACCTTC
clone_size: once; v_call: TRBV19; d_call: NA; j_call: TRBJ1-5; cdr3_aa: CASSISLGTQQPQHF; cdr3_nt: TGTGCCAGTAGTATTAGCCTCGGGACACAACAGCCCCAGCATTTT
clone_size: NA; v_call: TRBV15; d_call: NA; j_call: TRBJ1-1; cdr3_aa: CATSTAFGQGSNTEAFF; cdr3_nt: TGTGCCACCAGCACCGCCTTCGGGCAGGGCTCGAACACTGAAGCTTTCTTT
clone_size: NA; v_call: TRBV9; d_call: TRBD1; j_call: TRBJ2-7; cdr3_aa: CASSPLSGQGIYEQYF; cdr3_nt: TGTGCCAGCAGCCCCCTTTCGGGACAGGGAATATACGAGCAGTACTTC
clone_size: once; v_call: TRBV19; d_call: TRBD1; j_call: TRBJ1-2; cdr3_aa: CASNPTGANYGYTF; cdr3_nt: TGTGCCAGTAATCCGACAGGGGCGAACTATGGCTACACCTTC
clone_size: NA; v_call: TRBV5-1; d_call: TRBD2; j_call: TRBJ2-1; cdr3_aa: CASSPWTSGSRDEQFF; cdr3_nt: TGCGCCAGCAGCCCCTGGACTAGCGGGAGTAGGGATGAGCAGTTCTTC
clone_size: NA; v_call: TRBV27; d_call: NA; j_call: TRBJ2-1; cdr3_aa: CASSLSGKGRNEQFF; cdr3_nt: TGTGCCAGCAGTTTGTCGGGGAAGGGTCGCAATGAGCAGTTCTTC
clone_size: NA; v_call: TRBV27; d_call: TRBD1; j_call: TRBJ2-1; cdr3_aa: CASTDIGTDNEQFF; cdr3_nt: TGTGCCAGCACCGATATCGGGACAGACAATGAGCAGTTCTTC
clone_size: once; v_call: TRBV5-6; d_call: NA; j_call: TRBJ2-2; cdr3_aa: CASGRVDANTGELFF; cdr3_nt: TGTGCCAGCGGGCGGGTGGACGCGAACACCGGGGAGCTGTTTTTT
clone_size: NA; v_call: TRBV7-3; d_call: TRBD2; j_call: TRBJ2-1; cdr3_aa: CASSWGLAGDEQFF; cdr3_nt: TGTGCCAGCAGCTGGGGACTAGCGGGTGATGAGCAGTTCTTC
clone_size: NA; v_call: TRBV25-1; d_call: NA; j_call: TRBJ1-1; cdr3_aa: CASRGGVTEAFF; cdr3_nt: TGTGCCAGCAGAGGAGGGGTAACTGAAGCTTTCTTT
clone_size: NA; v_call: TRBV6-6; d_call: NA; j_call: TRBJ2-7; cdr3_aa: CASSNRDWDYEQYF; cdr3_nt: TGTGCCAGCAGTAACCGGGACTGGGACTACGAGCAGTACTTC
clone_size: NA; v_call: TRBV6-4; d_call: NA; j_call: TRBJ2-1; cdr3_aa: CASSDWGAGGEQFF; cdr3_nt: TGTGCCAGCAGTGACTGGGGCGCCGGGGGTGAGCAGTTCTTC
clone_size: NA; v_call: TRBV6-5; d_call: NA; j_call: TRBJ1-1; cdr3_aa: CASSVRNGEAFF; cdr3_nt: TGTGCCAGCAGTGTGAGGAACGGGGAAGCTTTCTTT
clone_size: NA; v_call: TRBV28; d_call: NA; j_call: TRBJ1-1; cdr3_aa: CASSLVTGEAFF; cdr3_nt: TGTGCCAGCAGTTTGGTTACAGGCGAAGCTTTCTTT
clone_size: once; v_call: TRBV30; d_call: NA; j_call: TRBJ1-2; cdr3_aa: CAWSPRGGATSDGYTF; cdr3_nt: TGTGCCTGGAGTCCTCGGGGGGGCGCAACTTCCGATGGCTACACCTTC
clone_size: NA; v_call: TRBV28; d_call: TRBD1; j_call: TRBJ2-5; cdr3_aa: CASSLGTGGVETQYF; cdr3_nt: TGTGCCAGCAGTTTAGGGACAGGGGGGGTGGAGACCCAGTACTTC
clone_size: NA; v_call: TRBV9; d_call: TRBD1; j_call: TRBJ1-5; cdr3_aa: CASSQGGGVGNQPQHF; cdr3_nt: TGTGCCAGCAGCCAGGGGGGTGGAGTGGGCAATCAGCCCCAGCATTTT
clone_size: NA; v_call: TRBV9; d_call: NA; j_call: TRBJ2-1; cdr3_aa: CASSVEPLVEQFF; cdr3_nt: TGTGCCAGCAGCGTTGAGCCGCTGGTTGAGCAGTTCTTC
clone_size: NA; v_call: TRBV29-1; d_call: NA; j_call: TRBJ2-2; cdr3_aa: CSVEENRGSGELFF; cdr3_nt: TGCAGCGTTGAAGAGAACCGGGGTTCAGGGGAGCTGTTTTTT
clone_size: few; v_call: TRBV6-6; d_call: TRBD2; j_call: TRBJ2-5; cdr3_aa: CASRLAGDETQYF; cdr3_nt: TGTGCCAGCAGACTAGCGGGAGACGAGACCCAGTACTTC
clone_size: NA; v_call: TRBV5-1; d_call: NA; j_call: TRBJ2-7; cdr3_aa: CASSLVGGEYEQYF; cdr3_nt: TGCGCCAGCAGCTTGGTTGGAGGGGAGTACGAGCAGTACTTC
clone_size: NA; v_call: TRBV27; d_call: TRBD1; j_call: TRBJ1-5; cdr3_aa: CASSSDRGRGPQHF; cdr3_nt: TGTGCCAGCAGTTCGGACAGGGGGCGAGGGCCCCAGCATTTT
clone_size: NA; v_call: TRBV2; d_call: NA; j_call: TRBJ2-5; cdr3_aa: CASIELAMETQYF; cdr3_nt: TGTGCCAGCATAGAACTAGCAATGGAGACCCAGTACTTC